This T cell receptor beta chain was captured in a study of vaccination and CD4 T cells after COVID-19. Background on the study: The cells were exposed to overlapping spike peptides originating from SARS-CoV-2, HCoV-NL63, HCoV-OC43 and HCoV-229E for stimulation. Whole-study findings and limits: Only post-vaccination samples contained a median about 90% of the reactive clones in convalescent patients.

The CDR3 totals 13 residues. V shed 7 bases and J 7 bases; nucleotides not matched to a gene: 5. Germline assignment: CDR1 MNHEY and CDR2 SMNVEV (reference sequence). Treatment: roughly 11-day PBMC culture with coronavirus spike peptide pools or control peptides (ViraFEST assay). Note on this clonotype: Its target is unknown.

With the Oncomine TCR Beta short-read assay, DNA from cultured CD4+ T cells was sequenced. It was from cultured CD4+ T cells that genomic DNA was extracted. Each CDR3 protein gets one entry after TCRdb re-called the PCR reads with MiXCR. The sample contains about 2,800 distinct CDR3 sequences, 22% of which appear only once. The receptor was isolated from a human donor who had recovered from COVID-19. Sequencing used CD4+ T cells from blood, cultured in vitro. The chain has TRBV27 and TRBJ1-4; 8 nucleotides agree with TRBD1. CDR3 region: CASKYRGGEKLFF. The CDR3 nucleotides are TGTGCCAGCAAGTACAGGGGGGGTGAAAAACTGTTTTTT.